This TCR beta chain was identified in a study of blood T cells in healthy people across ages (dated by TCRdb to the mid-2010s). For the wider study: Template switching captured roughly one uniquely barcoded TCR beta cDNA molecule per two T cells in model experiments. The study measured age-related changes in TCR beta repertoire diversity using deep sequencing normalized with unique cDNA molecular identifiers. The donors were split into four age groups: young (average around 16 years), middle-aged (roughly 40), aged (more than 55) and long-lived (about 74). To avoid experimental bias, donors of different ages were spread randomly across the sequencing lanes. The study analyzed two additional independent replicas of 1 million unique cDNA reads from the same blood draw for two donors, one aged 18 to 30 and one aged 80 or older. The paper as a whole reports these results and caveats: Observed TCR beta diversity correlated strongly with the percentage of naive T cells measured by flow cytometry. The long-lived group showed more naive CD4+ T cells, fewer expanded clones and increased TCR diversity than the aged group, suggesting age selection. Because the CMV infection status of the donors was unknown, age-related changes in expanded clonotypes may potentially have been confounded. Estimates of total diversity based on one million sequenced T cells were considered lower bounds and underestimates. As age increased, observed TCR beta diversity per million T cells dropped in a roughly linear way, and a significant reduction was already evident by age about 40. Because profiling used bulk unsorted PBMCs, naive and antigen-experienced compartments could not be compared conclusively.

Of note for this clonotype: The antigen it binds to is not known. No base quality information exists; no much larger clone differs at one position.

Its CDR3 holds 14 amino acids, cysteine through phenylalanine. Here the CDR3 DNA is all that survives: 42 bases in frame from base 1. V loses 4 bases of germline sequence and J loses 2 bases, and the interval between the two ends is 12 bases. Sequences LNHDA (CDR1) and SQIVND (CDR2) are obtained from the germline V gene (reference sequence). Libraries were built with 5' RACE. The sequencer was an Illumina HiSeq 2500. A second PCR of about 6 to 11 cycles was performed with a sample-barcoded 5' primer and a J-beta primer mix. Each TCR beta cDNA molecule received a unique molecular identifier from a template-switch 5' adaptor carrying 12 random nucleotides. Each sample yielded at least 2.5 million CDR3-containing paired-end reads. First-strand cDNA synthesis was performed from all RNA using the Mint cDNA synthesis kit, with priming by a TRBC-specific oligonucleotide. After uracil-DNA glycosylase treatment, a first 18-cycle PCR used universal primers M1SS and BC2_uni_R on all cDNA. On the authors' methods: For normalization, 1 million high-quality reads, each with a distinct molecular identifier, were randomly selected from each sample. Reads with shared molecular identifiers were discarded instead of being binned into consensus sequences. MiTCR, set to a Q25 quality threshold and the strictest error-elimination algorithm, was used for CDR3 identification, clonotype clustering and error correction. A nonparametric unseen species model with Euler transformation was used to estimate lower-bound total TCR beta diversity. TCRdb itself trimmed the public reads at Q25 with fastp, ran MiXCR and retained productive beta chains. Rows matching on CDR3 protein sequence are summarized as one entry with the most common DNA and genes. Clone size and V and J calls follow TCRdb, not the original study. Counted in this sample were about 640,000 distinct CDR3 sequences; 58% of them appeared once. Around 37% of the sample rests with the top ten.

Donors were 40 or so systemically healthy Caucasian individuals from Russia aged roughly 6 to 90 years. Around 10 milliliters of peripheral blood were collected from each donor into EDTA-treated Vacutainer tubes. Ficoll-Paque density-gradient centrifugation was used to isolate PBMCs, with at least 7 million obtained per sample. Trizol reagent was used to extract total RNA from the PBMCs, yielding at least 6 micrograms per sample. For every donor, an aliquot of PBMCs went through flow cytometry to measure the percentages of naive CD45RAhigh/CD27high T cells. The chain joins TRBV19 to TRBJ2-7; the D gene cannot be named for sure. The receptor was derived from a man in his fifties or sixties in good health. Sequencing was done on a sample of blood. The CDR3 here reads CASSSTVSTYEQYF. The DNA is as follows: TGTGCCAGTAGTAGTACAGTAAGTACCTACGAGCAGTACTTC.